This T cell receptor (beta chain) was obtained from a study of OX40 agonist ivuxolimab in advanced cancers. The method was immunoSEQ multiplex PCR; TCRdb's version includes in-frame clones alone and lacks a portion of them. The data hold roughly 30,000 clones, with around 90% observed a single time. For this clone: One end of the junction fails to match germline, which may point to a read error.

The source material was CD4+ or CD8+ T cells sorted from blood, sampled in a trial of the OX40 agonist ivuxolimab. The source is an adult with an advanced solid tumor such as melanoma, head and neck, liver or kidney cancer.

This CDR3 is CASSLTSGGTDTQYF. Written as DNA, the CDR3 is TGTGCTAGCAGCCTTACTAGCGGGGGGACAGATACGCAGTATTTT. This rearrangement joins TRBV7-7 to TRBJ2-3; 12 bases match TRBD2. The germline V gene encodes CDR1 SSHAT and CDR2 FNYEAQ (reference sequence). There are 15 residues in the CDR3.